Below are 6 T cell receptor beta chains sequenced from a single sample in a study of shared clonotypes between healthy human individuals. CD8 cells regarded as naive lacked CD45RO, were positively chosen for CCR7, and omitted terminally differentiated effector memory CD45RA+ cells. This table comes from immunoSEQ multiplex PCR, and its TCRdb copy is limited to in-frame clones, with some not included. In the table there are nearly 2 million clones, about 95% of which are singletons. Specimen: naive CD8+ T cells sorted from blood. These receptors were taken from a young man in good health.

The J gene is TRBJ2-7, the V gene TRBV4-1; perhaps TRBD2 as D (5 bases). This CDR3 spans 16 amino acids. CDR1 and CDR2 from the germline V gene are MGHRA and YSYEKL. V was cut by 1 base and J by 0 bases, with 13 bases left in between. CDR3 bases: TGCGCCAGCAGCCAAGTAGGAGGCTCGAGCTCCTACGAGCAGTACTTC. This codes for CASSQVGGSSSYEQYF.

J is TRBJ2-2 and V is TRBV6-5; D is unclear. Germline assignment: CDR1 MNHEY and CDR2 SVGAGI. Trimming stripped 7 bases from V and 3 bases from J, with 12 bases between. The CDR3 covers 14 residues. The CDR3 protein is CASTPLMHTGELFF. In DNA form, the CDR3 reads TGTGCCAGCACCCCCCTCATGCACACCGGGGAGCTGTTTTTT.

The chain recombines TRBV5-6 with TRBJ1-1; D unresolved. Deletions cut 1 base from V and 4 bases from J, with 20 bases between. The CDR3 is 17 amino acids. CDR1 and CDR2 (germline): SGHDT, YYEEEE. CDR3 DNA: TGTGCCAGCAGCTTGATGGCAGAGTCTAGATTGAGCACTGAAGCTTTCTTT. Protein: CASSLMAESRLSTEAFF.

Note on this clone: Distinct nucleotide sequences in the sample also encode this CDR3. The chain carries TRBV11-2 and TRBJ2-7; 13 bases match TRBD2. Germline trimming cut 4 bases from V and 1 base from J; bases unmatched to any gene: 1. From germline, CDR1 is SGHAT and CDR2 FQNNGV. CDR3 length equals 15 residues. CDR3 coding DNA: TGTGCCAGCAGCTCACTAGCGGGAGGGTCCTACGAGCAGTACTTC. Its protein product is CASSSLAGGSYEQYF.

This clone was observed a handful of times. V gene TRBV7-8 combines with J gene TRBJ1-6, with 10 bases matching TRBD1. CDR3 length: 15 residues. V lost 1 base to trimming and J lost 12 bases; unmatched junction nucleotides: 6. Germline loops: CDR1 SGHVS, CDR2 FQNEAQ. CDR3 nucleotides: TGTGCCAGCAGCTTAGAACCGGGACAGGGGATACCCCTCCACTTT. Its protein product is CASSLEPGQGIPLHF. Complete variable domain (other parts from reference TRBV7-8 and TRBJ1-6): GAGVSQSPRYKVAKRGQDVALRCDPISGHVSLFWYQQALGQGPEFLTYFQNEAQLDKSGLPSDRFFAERPEGSVSTLKIQRTQQEDSAVYLCASSLEPGQGIPLHFGNGTRLTVT.

This clone has a single count. The chain carries TRBV10-3 and TRBJ1-1; tentative D call: TRBD1 (5 bases). The CDR3 extends over 13 amino acids. Trimming took off 3 bases at V and 6 bases at J, with 11 bases between the two ends. Germline assignment: CDR1 ENHRY and CDR2 SYGVKD. The DNA for the CDR3 is TGTGCCATCAGTGATGCGACAGAGGCTGAAGCTTTCTTT. As protein: CAISDATEAEAFF.